These 22 T cell receptor beta chains share one sample of origin, sequenced in a study of molecular identifiers for immune sequencing clone quantification. TCRdb reprocessed the PCR reads via MiXCR and lists one record per CDR3 protein. Among about 640,000 distinct CDR3 sequences listed, nearly 20% were seen once. Material: naive CD8+ T cells from blood, with Jurkat cell RNA spiked in. Indicated subset: FACS-sorted CD8+CD4-CCR7+CD45RA+ naive T cells. These TCRs come from a human donor in good health. Some libraries in this study had Jurkat cell RNA spiked in.

Many counts were recorded for this clonotype. The chain recombines TRBV4-1 with TRBJ1-2, with TRBD1 matching over 7 bases. The CDR3 covers 14 residues. Germline-derived CDR1 and CDR2 are MGHRA and YSYEKL. V shed 1 base and J 4 bases; nucleotides not matched to a gene: 3. The DNA for the CDR3 is TGCGCCAGCAGCCAAGTAGGGGGCGGCTATGGCTACACCTTC. Translating gives CASSQVGGGYGYTF.

This clonotype showed up many times. This chain uses TRBV27 with TRBJ2-7; perhaps TRBD2 as D (6 bases). Germline V lookup: CDR1 MNHEY, CDR2 SMNVEV (reference sequence). V was shortened by 6 bases and J by 7 bases, with 22 bases between the two germline ends. This CDR3 spans 15 amino acids. As DNA, the CDR3 is TGTGCCAGCAGCCGCCTGGACTTCCAGGGAGGTGAGCAGTACTTC. It is translated as CASSRLDFQGGEQYF.

Many counts were recorded for this clonotype. The genes are TRBV28 and TRBJ2-7, with D hard to call. Between the trimmed V and J ends, which lost 5 bases and 7 bases, there was a span of 30 bases. Germline lookup yields CDR1 MDHEN and CDR2 SYDVKM. The CDR3 totals 18 residues. In DNA, the CDR3 is TGTGCCAGCAGTACCACCTCAACGGAGAGGCCCCCGTTACGGGAGCAGTACTTC. Its protein is CASSTTSTERPPLREQYF.

This clonotype was counted at least ten times. This rearrangement joins TRBV7-9 to TRBJ1-6, with TRBD1 as a possible D gene (6 bases). Germline CDR1 is SEHNR and CDR2 is FQNEAQ (reference sequence). V gave up 4 bases and J gave up 5 bases, with 12 bases separating them. The CDR3 loop spans 15 amino acids. Written as DNA, the CDR3 is TGTGCCAGCAGCTCGCTTCAGGGGAATAATTCACCCCTCCACTTT. It yields the protein CASSSLQGNNSPLHF. Complete variable domain (other parts from reference TRBV7-9 and TRBJ1-6): DTGVSQNPRHKITKRGQNVTFRCDPISEHNRLYWYRQTLGQGPEFLTYFQNEAQLEKSRLLSDRFSAERPKGSFSTLEIQRTEQGDSAMYLCASSSLQGNNSPLHFGNGTRLTVT.

The chain uses TRBV4-1 and TRBJ2-3; TRBD2 matches at 11 bases. V shed 1 base and J 4 bases; nucleotides not matched to a gene: 4. The CDR3 runs 16 residues. Germline lookup yields CDR1 MGHRA and CDR2 YSYEKL. CDR3 coding DNA: TGCGCCAGCAGCCAAGTTAGCGGGAGGGCTGCAGATACGCAGTATTTT. Its protein is CASSQVSGRAADTQYF.

Remarks on this clonotype: Given a much more abundant clone one base away, this may be a read error. This chain joins TRBV14 and TRBJ2-7; no clear D. Germline V lookup: CDR1 SGHDN, CDR2 FVKESK. The CDR3 contains 13 residues. CDR3 sequence: CAGSHSFRYEQYF. In nucleotides, the CDR3 is TGTGCCGGCAGCCATTCGTTCCGCTACGAGCAGTACTTC.

This clonotype has more than one count but fewer than ten. V gene TRBV7-9 combines with J gene TRBJ2-1, with 9 bases fitting TRBD1. The V gene end was trimmed by 5 bases and the J gene end by 7 bases; junction bases not matched to a gene: 9. Germline V lookup: CDR1 SEHNR, CDR2 FQNEAQ (reference sequence). The CDR3 consists of 15 residues. The chain's CDR3 is CASSEQDRGPNEQFF. CDR3 DNA: TGTGCCAGCAGCGAACAGGACAGGGGTCCGAATGAGCAGTTCTTC.

The CDR3 DNA reads TGTGCCAGCAGCCAAGGACAACGGACTAGCGGGTACGACATTCAGTACTTC. Translating it yields CASSQGQRTSGYDIQYF. The rearrangement uses TRBV4-2 and TRBJ2-4; 11 bases line up with TRBD2. The germline CDR1 and CDR2 sequences are LGHNA and YNFKEQ. The CDR3 runs 17 residues. The V segment lost 1 base and the J segment 8 bases; nucleotides outside the gene matches: 10.

Ten or more counts support this clonotype. This rearrangement joins TRBV9 to TRBJ1-5; 11 bases map to TRBD1. Germline trimming cut 3 bases from V and 2 bases from J; bases unmatched to any gene: 13. Germline CDR1 and CDR2: SGDLS and YYNGEE. The CDR3 is made up of 19 amino acids. The CDR3 nucleotides are TGTGCCAGCAGCGAAGGTCCCGGGACAGGGGGGAACGGCAATCAGCCCCAGCATTTT. Protein: CASSEGPGTGGNGNQPQHF.

This clonotype was found many times. The V gene is TRBV19, the J gene TRBJ2-1, with D maybe TRBD2 (6 bases). This CDR3 has 15 amino acids. V was trimmed by 5 bases and J by 0 bases, leaving 11 bases between them. Germline CDR1 LNHDA, CDR2 SQIVND (reference sequence). The chain's CDR3 is CASSPEGSSYNEQFF. The CDR3 coding sequence is TGTGCCAGTAGTCCGGAGGGGAGCTCCTACAATGAGCAGTTCTTC.

The chain combines TRBV19 with TRBJ2-7, with 9 bases lining up with TRBD1. This CDR3 spans 16 amino acids. The ends lost 3 bases at V and 4 bases at J; junction bases unmatched: 10. CDR1 is LNHDA and CDR2 is SQIVND in the germline V gene (reference sequence). The CDR3 is CASSIGADRGLYEQYF. The DNA of the CDR3 is TGTGCCAGTAGTATCGGCGCTGACAGGGGGTTGTACGAGCAGTACTTC.

Notes on this clonotype: Being one base from a much bigger clone, this may be a read error. Lacking the conserved final phenylalanine or tryptophan, this CDR3 likely reflects a read error. The V call is TRBV7-6, the J call TRBJ2-3; TRBD1 might be the D (5 bases). The V end was cut by 1 base, the J end by 0 bases, with 8 bases between. Germline assignment: CDR1 SGHVS and CDR2 FNYEAQ. The CDR3 extends over 15 amino acids. The CDR3 coding sequence is TGTGCCAGCAGCTTAGGACAGTTTAGCACAGATACGCAGTATATT. Amino acid sequence: CASSLGQFSTDTQYI.

This clonotype appeared many times. This sequence joins TRBV28 and TRBJ1-5; 8 positions match TRBD1. V was clipped by 6 bases and J by 0 bases; unmatched bases: 13. Germline lookup yields CDR1 MDHEN and CDR2 SYDVKM. The CDR3 totals 18 residues. The CDR3: CASSSAISGTGSNQPQHF. CDR3 sequence (DNA): TGTGCCAGCAGCTCAGCCATCTCCGGGACAGGTAGCAATCAGCCCCAGCATTTT.

This clonotype was found many times. The chain is built from TRBV9 and TRBJ2-5, with a weak D call TRBD2 (7 bases). The CDR3 length is 17 residues. CDR1 is SGDLS, CDR2 YYNGEE, per germline. V was cut by 0 bases and J by 1 base, with 16 bases left in between. The CDR3 coding sequence is TGTGCCAGCAGCGTAGAGGGGGGGCTAGCGCCCCAAGAGACCCAGTACTTC. It codes for CASSVEGGLAPQETQYF.

V and J are TRBV2 and TRBJ2-1, with TRBD2 identical over 10 bases. The V segment lost 0 bases and the J segment 2 bases; nucleotides outside the gene matches: 4. This CDR3 has 17 amino acids. Germline assignment: CDR1 SNHLY and CDR2 FYNNEI. The CDR3 region is CASSEASSGSPYNEQFF. The CDR3 bases are TGTGCCAGCAGTGAAGCGTCTAGCGGGAGTCCCTACAATGAGCAGTTCTTC.

With regard to this clonotype: Since the CDR3 does not end with the conserved phenylalanine or tryptophan, this likely comes from a read error. The V call is TRBV12-3 or TRBV12-4, the J call TRBJ2-7, with TRBD1 matching over 10 bases. J was trimmed by 3 bases and V by 8 bases; bases with no gene match: 7. The CDR3 length is 14 residues. CDR3 region: CASGRRDRGYEQYS. CDR3 nucleotides: TGTGCCAGCGGGAGACGGGACAGGGGCTACGAGCAGTACTCC.

The table lists this clonotype with a few counts. The rearrangement links TRBV9 to TRBJ2-1, with 9 bases that match TRBD2. The CDR3 runs 15 residues. V lost 3 bases and J lost 3; bases outside the gene matches: 4. Germline assignment: CDR1 SGDLS and CDR2 YYNGEE. The CDR3 protein is CASSAGTSNYNEQFF. The CDR3 DNA reads as TGTGCCAGCAGCGCCGGGACTAGCAACTACAATGAGCAGTTCTTC. The whole variable domain, filled in from reference TRBV9 and TRBJ2-1, reads DSGVTQTPKHLITATGQRVTLRCSPRSGDLSVYWYQQSLDQGLQFLIQYYNGEERAKGNILERFSAQQFPDLHSELNLSSLELGDSALYFCASSAGTSNYNEQFFGPGTRLTVL.

At least ten counts were recorded for this clonotype. This sequence joins TRBV27 and TRBJ2-7; D gene uncertain. V dropped 4 bases and J dropped 4 bases, with 14 bases sitting between them. The germline gives CDR1 MNHEY, CDR2 SMNVEV (reference sequence). CDR3 size: 14 residues. The CDR3 is CASSWSSRGYEQYF. As DNA, the CDR3 is TGTGCCAGCAGTTGGAGTAGCCGAGGTTACGAGCAGTACTTC.

For this clonotype: A junction boundary mismatches the germline segment, possibly from a read error. The chain joins TRBV14 to TRBJ2-3, with TRBD1 as a possible D gene (6 bases). CDR3 length: 15 amino acids. Germline V lookup: CDR1 SGHDN, CDR2 FVKESK. In DNA form, the CDR3 reads TGTGCCAGCAGCCAAGTTTACAGGGCCACAGATGCGCAGTATTTT. Encoded protein: CASSQVYRATDAQYF.

This clonotype was counted many times. V gene TRBV5-6 combines with J gene TRBJ2-7; D is perhaps TRBD2 (5 bases). The CDR3 loop spans 13 amino acids. The germline V gene encodes CDR1 SGHDT and CDR2 YYEEEE. Between the trimmed V and J ends, which lost 4 bases and 1 base, there was a span of 9 bases. This chain's CDR3 is CASSLRGSYEQYF. The CDR3 region has the DNA TGTGCCAGCAGCCTACGGGGATCCTACGAGCAGTACTTC.

This clonotype was seen ten or more times. The genes are TRBV9 and TRBJ2-3; D remains ambiguous. The CDR3 spans 15 residues. Germline values: CDR1 SGDLS, CDR2 YYNGEE. Trimming removed 0 bases at V and 3 bases at J, with 11 bases between. The CDR3: CASSVGVFGTDTQYF. CDR3 DNA sequence: TGTGCCAGCAGCGTAGGAGTCTTTGGGACAGATACGCAGTATTTT.

With regard to this clonotype: The CDR3 does not close with the conserved phenylalanine or tryptophan, likely indicating a read error. Written as DNA, the CDR3 is TGCGCCAGCAGCCCCCTTTACAATGAGCAGTTCTCC. It codes for CASSPLYNEQFS. The V call is TRBV4-3, the J call TRBJ2-1; D gene unclear. Trimming shortened V by 4 bases and J by 4 bases, and 5 bases separated the two germline ends. This CDR3 is built from 12 residues. Germline V lookup: CDR1 LGHNA, CDR2 YSLEER.